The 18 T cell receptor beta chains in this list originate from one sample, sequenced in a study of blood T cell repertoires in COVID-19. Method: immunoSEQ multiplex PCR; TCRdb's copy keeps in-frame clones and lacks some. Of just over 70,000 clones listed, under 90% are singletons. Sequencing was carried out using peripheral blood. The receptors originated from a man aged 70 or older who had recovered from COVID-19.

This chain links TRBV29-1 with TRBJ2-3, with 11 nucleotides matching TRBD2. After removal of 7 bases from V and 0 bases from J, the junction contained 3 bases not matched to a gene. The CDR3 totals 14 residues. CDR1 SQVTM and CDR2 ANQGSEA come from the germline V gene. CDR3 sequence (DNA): TGCAGCGGAGGGACTAGCGGTAGCACAGATACGCAGTATTTT. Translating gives CSGGTSGSTDTQYF.

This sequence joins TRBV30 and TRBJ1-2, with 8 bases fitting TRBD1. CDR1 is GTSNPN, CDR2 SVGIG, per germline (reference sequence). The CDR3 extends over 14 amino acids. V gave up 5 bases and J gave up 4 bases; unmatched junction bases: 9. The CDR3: CAWAPGQATYGYTF. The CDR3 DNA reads TGTGCCTGGGCCCCGGGACAGGCTACCTATGGCTACACCTTC.

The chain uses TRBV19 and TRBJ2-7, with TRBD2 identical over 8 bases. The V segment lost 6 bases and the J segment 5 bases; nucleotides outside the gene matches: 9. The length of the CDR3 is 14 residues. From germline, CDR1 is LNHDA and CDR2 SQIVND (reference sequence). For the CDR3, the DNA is TGTGCCAGTAGCGTAAGCGGGAGTTCAAACGAGCAGTACTTC. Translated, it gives CASSVSGSSNEQYF.

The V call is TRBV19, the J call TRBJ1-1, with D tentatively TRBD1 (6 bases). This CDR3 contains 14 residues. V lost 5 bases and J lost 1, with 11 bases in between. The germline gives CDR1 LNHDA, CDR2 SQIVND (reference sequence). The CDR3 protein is CASSVDRRNTEAFF. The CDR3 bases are TGTGCCAGTAGTGTTGACAGGAGGAACACTGAAGCTTTCTTT. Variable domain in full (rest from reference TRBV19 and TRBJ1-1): DGGITQSPKYLFRKEGQNVTLSCEQNLNHDAMYWYRQDPGQGLRLIYYSQIVNDFQKGDIAEGYSVSREKKESFPLTVTSAQKNPTAFYLCASSVDRRNTEAFFGQGTRLTVV.

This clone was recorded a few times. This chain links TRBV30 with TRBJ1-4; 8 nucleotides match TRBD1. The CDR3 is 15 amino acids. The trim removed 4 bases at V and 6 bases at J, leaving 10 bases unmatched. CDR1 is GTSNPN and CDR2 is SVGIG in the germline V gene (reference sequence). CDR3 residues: CAWNRLTGVDEKLFF. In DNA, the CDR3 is TGTGCCTGGAACCGATTGACAGGGGTGGATGAAAAACTGTTTTTT.

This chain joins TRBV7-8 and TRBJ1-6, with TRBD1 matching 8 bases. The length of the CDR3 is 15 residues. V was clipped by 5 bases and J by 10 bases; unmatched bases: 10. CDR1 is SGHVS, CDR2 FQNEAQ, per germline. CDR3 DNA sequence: TGTGCCAGCAGCCCATGGGGACAGGTAGAATCACCCCTCCACTTT. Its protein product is CASSPWGQVESPLHF.

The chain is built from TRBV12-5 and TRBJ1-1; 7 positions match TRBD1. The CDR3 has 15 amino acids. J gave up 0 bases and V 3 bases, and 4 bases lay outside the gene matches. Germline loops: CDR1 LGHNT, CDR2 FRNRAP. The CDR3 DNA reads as TGTGCTAGTGGTTTCGTGACAGGGATGAACACTGAAGCTTTCTTT. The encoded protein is CASGFVTGMNTEAFF.

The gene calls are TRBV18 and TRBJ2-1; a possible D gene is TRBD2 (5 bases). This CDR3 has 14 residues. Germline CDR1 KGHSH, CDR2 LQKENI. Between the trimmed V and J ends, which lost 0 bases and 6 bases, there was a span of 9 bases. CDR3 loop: CASSPPVRGNEQFF. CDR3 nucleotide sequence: TGTGCCAGCTCACCACCGGTCCGGGGCAATGAGCAGTTCTTC.

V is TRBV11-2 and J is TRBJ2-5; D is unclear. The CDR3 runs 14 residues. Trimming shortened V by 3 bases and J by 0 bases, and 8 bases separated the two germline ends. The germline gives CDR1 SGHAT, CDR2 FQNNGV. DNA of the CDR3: TGTGCCAGCAGCTTGGCCCTCTACCAAGAGACCCAGTACTTC. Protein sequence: CASSLALYQETQYF.

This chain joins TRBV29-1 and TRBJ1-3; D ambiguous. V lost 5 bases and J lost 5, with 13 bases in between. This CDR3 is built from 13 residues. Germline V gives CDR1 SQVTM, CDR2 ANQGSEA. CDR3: CSVLDELRNTIYF. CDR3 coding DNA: TGCAGCGTTCTAGACGAATTGAGAAACACCATATATTTT.

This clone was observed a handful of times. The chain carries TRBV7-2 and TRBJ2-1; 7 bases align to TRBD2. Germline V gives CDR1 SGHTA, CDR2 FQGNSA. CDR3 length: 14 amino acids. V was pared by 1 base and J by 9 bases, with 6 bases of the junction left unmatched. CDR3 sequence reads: CASSLESQRGEQFF. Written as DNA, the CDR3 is TGTGCCAGCAGCTTAGAATCGCAGCGGGGTGAGCAGTTCTTC.

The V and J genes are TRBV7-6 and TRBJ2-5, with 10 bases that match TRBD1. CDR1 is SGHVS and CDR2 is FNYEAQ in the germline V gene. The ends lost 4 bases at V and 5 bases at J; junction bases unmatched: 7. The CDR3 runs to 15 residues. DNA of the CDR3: TGTGCCAGCAGCTCTCGACAGGGGGCATGGGAGACCCAGTACTTC. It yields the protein CASSSRQGAWETQYF.

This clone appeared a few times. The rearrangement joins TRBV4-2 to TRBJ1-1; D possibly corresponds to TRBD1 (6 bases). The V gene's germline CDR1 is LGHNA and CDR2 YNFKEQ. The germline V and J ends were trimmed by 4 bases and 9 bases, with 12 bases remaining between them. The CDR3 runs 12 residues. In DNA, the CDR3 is TGTGCCAGCAGCCCTGACAGGTATCAAGCTTTCTTT. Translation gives CASSPDRYQAFF.

CDR3 DNA sequence: TGTGCCAGCAGCACCGCTAGCGGGGGGGCCCCCGATACGCAGTATTTT. It translates to CASSTASGGAPDTQYF. This chain links TRBV7-2 with TRBJ2-3; 12 bases line up with TRBD2. The CDR3 sequence is 16 residues long. J gave up 6 bases and V 5 bases, and 9 bases lay outside the gene matches. Germline assignment: CDR1 SGHTA and CDR2 FQGNSA.

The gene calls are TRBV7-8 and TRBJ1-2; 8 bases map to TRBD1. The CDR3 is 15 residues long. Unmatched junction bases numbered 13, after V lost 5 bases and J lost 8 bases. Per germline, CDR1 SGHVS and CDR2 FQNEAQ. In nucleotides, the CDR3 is TGTGCCAGCAGCACGCGGACAGGGTTGGTGTGGGGCTACACCTTC. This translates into CASSTRTGLVWGYTF.

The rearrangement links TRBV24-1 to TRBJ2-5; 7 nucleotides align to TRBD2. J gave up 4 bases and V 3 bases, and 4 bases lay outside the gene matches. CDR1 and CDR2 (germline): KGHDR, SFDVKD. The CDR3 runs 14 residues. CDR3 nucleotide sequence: TGTGCCACCAGTGATCGGACTAGACGAGAGACCCAGTACTTC. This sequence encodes CATSDRTRRETQYF.

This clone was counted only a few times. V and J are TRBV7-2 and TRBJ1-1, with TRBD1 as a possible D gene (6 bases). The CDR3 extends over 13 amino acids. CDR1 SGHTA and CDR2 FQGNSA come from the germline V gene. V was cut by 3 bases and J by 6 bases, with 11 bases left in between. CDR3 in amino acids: CASSFGQYSEAFF. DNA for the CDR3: TGTGCCAGCAGCTTCGGACAGTATTCTGAAGCTTTCTTT.

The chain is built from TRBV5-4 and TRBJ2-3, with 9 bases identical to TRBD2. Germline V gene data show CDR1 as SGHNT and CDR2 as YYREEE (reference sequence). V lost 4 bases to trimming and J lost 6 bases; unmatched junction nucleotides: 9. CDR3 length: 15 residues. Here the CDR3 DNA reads TGTGCCAGCAGCGGCGCCACTAGCGGGCGCGATACGCAGTATTTT. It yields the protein CASSGATSGRDTQYF.